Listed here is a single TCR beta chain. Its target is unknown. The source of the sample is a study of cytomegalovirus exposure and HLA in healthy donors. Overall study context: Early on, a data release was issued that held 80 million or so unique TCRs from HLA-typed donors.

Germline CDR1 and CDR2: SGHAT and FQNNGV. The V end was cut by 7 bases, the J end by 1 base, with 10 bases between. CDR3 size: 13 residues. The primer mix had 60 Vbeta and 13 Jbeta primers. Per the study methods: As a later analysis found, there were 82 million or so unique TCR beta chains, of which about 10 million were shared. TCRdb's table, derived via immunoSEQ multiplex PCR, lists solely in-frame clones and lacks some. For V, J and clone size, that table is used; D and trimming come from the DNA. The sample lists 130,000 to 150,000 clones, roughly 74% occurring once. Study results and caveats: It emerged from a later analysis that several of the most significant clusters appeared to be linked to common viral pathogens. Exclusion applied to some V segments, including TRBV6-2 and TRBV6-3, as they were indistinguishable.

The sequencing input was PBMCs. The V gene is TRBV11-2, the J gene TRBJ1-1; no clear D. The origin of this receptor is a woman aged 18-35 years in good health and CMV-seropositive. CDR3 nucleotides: TGTGCCAGCACCTGGGAGGGGAACACTGAAGCTTTCTTT. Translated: CASTWEGNTEAFF. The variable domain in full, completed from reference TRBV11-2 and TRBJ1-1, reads EAGVAQSPRYKIIEKRQSVAFWCNPISGHATLYWYQQILGQGPKLLIQFQNNGVVDDSQLPKDRFSAERLKGVDSTLKIQPAKLEDSAVYLCASTWEGNTEAFFGQGTRLTVV.